One and the same sample provided the 32 T cell receptor beta chains below, sequenced in a study of type 1 and type 2 diabetes patients. Genomic DNA was the PCR template. Amplification of the beta chain CDR3 used 30 forward and 13 reverse multiplex primers. TCRdb re-derived calls from the multiplex PCR reads in MiXCR, one entry per CDR3 protein. The sample comprises fewer than 300,000 distinct CDR3 sequences, around 47% of which are singletons, and approximately 14% rests with the top ten. The sequenced sample consisted of peripheral blood mononuclear cells (PBMCs). Every receptor here comes from a man aged 18 to 30 with type 2 diabetes.

This clonotype turned up a few times. An end of the junction does not agree with germline; a read error may underlie this. The rearrangement joins TRBV19 to TRBJ2-1, with D perhaps matching TRBD1 (6 bases). In germline, CDR1 is LNHDA, CDR2 SQIVND (reference sequence). This CDR3 has 13 amino acids. The CDR3 DNA sequence: TGTGCCAGTAGCCGGGACAAATACAATGAGCGGTTCTTC. This encodes CASSRDKYNERFF.

V is TRBV12-3 or TRBV12-4 and J is TRBJ1-1, with D possibly TRBD1 on 5 matching bases. This CDR3 contains 13 residues. With 2 bases removed from V and 5 bases from J, the gap between germline ends came to 9 bases. CDR3 coding DNA: TGTGCCAGCAGTTTATCCGGGGGTACTGAAGCTTTCTTT. Its translation: CASSLSGGTEAFF.

The CDR3 loop is CASSSRTGNTEAFF. The CDR3 nucleotides are TGTGCCAGCAGTTCACGGACAGGCAACACTGAAGCTTTCTTT. The chain uses TRBV12-5 and TRBJ1-1, with 7 bases matching TRBD1. This CDR3 contains 14 residues. The V gene's germline CDR1 is LGHNT and CDR2 FRNRAP.

This clonotype was recorded a few times. The V call is TRBV29-1, the J call TRBJ2-5; 7 positions agree with TRBD2. The junction had 3 bases not matched to a gene; V was cut back by 3 bases and J by 5 bases. CDR1 and CDR2 (germline): SQVTM, ANQGSEA. There are 12 residues in the CDR3. The CDR3 coding sequence is TGCAGCGTTGAGACTAGCTTGGAGACCCAGTACTTC. Translation gives CSVETSLETQYF.

The DNA of the CDR3 is TGTGCCAGCAGCTTAAATACCCCAGAGCAGTACTTC. This gives the protein CASSLNTPEQYF. The V gene is TRBV7-2, the J gene TRBJ2-7; D remains ambiguous. Trimming stripped 2 bases from V and 7 bases from J, with 9 bases between. The CDR3 length is 12 residues. Germline V gives CDR1 SGHTA, CDR2 FQGNSA.

The rearrangement joins TRBV6-1 to TRBJ2-6; D may be TRBD1 or TRBD2 (5 bases each). The CDR3 covers 16 residues. The V gene lost 9 bases and the J gene lost 0 bases, with 15 bases spanning the gap. Germline values: CDR1 MNHNS, CDR2 SASEGT. CDR3 sequence: CARGESSGSGANVLTF. CDR3 in DNA: TGTGCCAGAGGGGAGTCTTCGGGCTCTGGGGCCAACGTCCTGACTTTC.

The genes are TRBV5-8 and TRBJ2-1, with TRBD2 matching 10 bases. The CDR3 is 15 amino acids. V shed 6 bases, J shed 4 bases, and the junction held 7 bases outside the gene matches. Germline assignment: CDR1 SGHTS and CDR2 YDEGEE. CDR3 loop: CASKIGLAEYNEQFF. The CDR3 DNA sequence: TGTGCCAGCAAGATCGGACTAGCGGAATACAATGAGCAGTTCTTC.

This clonotype was seen more than once but under ten times. V is TRBV7-3 and J is TRBJ2-5; 7 positions agree with TRBD2. Germline trimming cut 2 bases from V and 4 bases from J; bases unmatched to any gene: 4. Per germline, CDR1 SGHTA and CDR2 FQGTGA. The CDR3 loop spans 14 amino acids. CDR3 amino acids: CASSLGGGRETQYF. In DNA, the CDR3 is TGTGCCAGCAGCTTAGGGGGGGGTAGAGAGACCCAGTACTTC.

This chain links TRBV10-1 with TRBJ2-2, with 7 bases identical to TRBD1. Germline V gene lookup returns CDR1 WNHNN and CDR2 SYGVQD (reference sequence). CDR3 size: 15 residues. With V trimmed by 6 bases and J by 6 bases, 10 bases remained unmatched. CDR3 DNA: TGCGCCAGCAGCCCCATTACAGGGGACGCCGGGGAGCTGTTTTTT. As protein: CASSPITGDAGELFF.

J is TRBJ1-4 and V is TRBV7-9; D is unresolved. The CDR3 consists of 13 residues. Germline CDR1 reads SEHNR; CDR2 reads FQNEAQ (reference sequence). V was clipped by 5 bases and J by 7 bases, with 11 bases between them. As DNA, the CDR3 is TGTGCCAGCAGCCCTAGGGAGGGTGAAAAACTGTTTTTT. Protein sequence: CASSPREGEKLFF.

Here the CDR3 reads CASSILGLSNTGERVTYF. Here the CDR3 DNA reads TGTGCCAGCAGCATACTGGGACTTTCGAACACCGGGGAGCGAGTTACGTACTTC. The chain joins TRBV7-2 to TRBJ2-7, with D possibly being TRBD2 (6 bases). The CDR3 extends over 18 amino acids. V was trimmed by 5 bases and J by 12 bases, leaving 35 bases between them. The germline V gene encodes CDR1 SGHTA and CDR2 FQGNSA.

The rearrangement joins TRBV2 to TRBJ2-5, with 12 positions matching TRBD2. Germline values: CDR1 SNHLY, CDR2 FYNNEI. This CDR3 is 14 amino acids long. V gave up 11 bases and J gave up 1 base; unmatched junction bases: 5. CDR3 loop: CADLAGGGQETQYF. CDR3 DNA sequence: TGTGCCGACCTAGCGGGAGGGGGCCAAGAGACCCAGTACTTC. Full variable domain (missing parts from reference TRBV2 and TRBJ2-5): EPEVTQTPSHQVTQMGQEVILRCVPISNHLYFYWYRQILGQKVEFLVSFYNNEISEKSEIFDDQFSVERPDGSNFTLKIRSTKLEDSAMYFCADLAGGGQETQYFGPGTRLLVL.

Comment on this clonotype: The junction departs from germline at one end; a sequencing error may be responsible. This rearrangement joins TRBV5-1 to TRBJ2-2, with D perhaps matching TRBD2 (6 bases). The length of the CDR3 is 13 residues. Looked up from germline, CDR1 is SGHRS and CDR2 is YFSETQ. The CDR3 nucleotides read TGTGCCAGCAGCTCAGTCGGGGGCGGGGAGCTGTTTTTT. Amino acid sequence: CASSSVGGGELFF.

This clonotype was picked up many times. The chain links TRBV2 to TRBJ1-4; 7 bases are a match to TRBD1. This CDR3 is built from 14 residues. Losses at the gene ends were 6 bases for V and 3 bases for J; bases not matched to a gene: 4. Germline CDR1 reads SNHLY; CDR2 reads FYNNEI. CDR3 sequence reads: CASRRGQPNEKLFF. CDR3 DNA: TGTGCCAGCAGGAGGGGACAGCCTAATGAAAAACTGTTTTTT.

This clonotype was seen a few times. DNA of the CDR3: TGTGCCAGTACCGAAAGTACCAGTTTGGCGAACACTGAAGCTTTCTTT. Protein product: CASTESTSLANTEAFF. The chain couples TRBV19 to TRBJ1-1; D call uncertain. The CDR3 runs to 16 residues. The V gene's germline CDR1 is LNHDA and CDR2 SQIVND (reference sequence). The ends were cut back, 7 bases at V and 1 base at J, with 19 bases in the middle.

The chain is built from TRBV10-2 and TRBJ2-2, with a possible D match to TRBD1 (6 bases). The germline V and J ends were trimmed by 10 bases and 7 bases, with 28 bases remaining between them. Germline V gene sequence: CDR1 WSHSY, CDR2 SAAADI. This CDR3 contains 17 residues. CDR3 residues: CATVIYSGVSVGGELFF. The DNA for the CDR3 is TGCGCCACCGTAATATACTCAGGGGTTTCCGTTGGCGGGGAGCTGTTTTTT.

This rearrangement joins TRBV18 to TRBJ1-2; unclear D gene. The CDR3 is made up of 14 amino acids. Germline V CDR1 and CDR2: KGHSH, LQKENI. V lost 0 bases to trimming and J lost 4 bases, with 9 bases between them. In DNA form, the CDR3 reads TGTGCCAGCTCACCACCGGGGTTGGGCTATGGCTACACCTTC. The encoded protein is CASSPPGLGYGYTF.

The chain is built from TRBV4-3 and TRBJ2-1, with D hard to call. Deletions cut 0 bases from V and 4 bases from J, with 10 bases between. The CDR3 has 15 residues. Germline V gives CDR1 LGHNA, CDR2 YSLEER. CDR3 protein: CASSQDRSGYNEQFF. DNA for the CDR3: TGCGCCAGCAGCCAAGATCGGAGTGGATACAATGAGCAGTTCTTC.

A word on this clonotype: This may be a read error: a much more frequent sequence differs by one nucleotide. V gene TRBV15 combines with J gene TRBJ2-5, with D possibly matching TRBD1 (6 bases). Trimming removed 5 bases from V and 5 bases from J, with 15 bases in between. The germline V gene encodes CDR1 LNHNV and CDR2 YYDKDF (reference sequence). The CDR3 contains 14 residues. The CDR3: CATSGTQLGETQYF. The CDR3 coding sequence is TGTGCCACCAGCGGGACACAGCTTGGGGAGACCCAGTACTTC.

The gene calls are TRBV7-2 and TRBJ2-3; a possible D gene is TRBD1 (5 bases). The V end was cut by 1 base, the J end by 3 bases, with 14 bases between. Per the germline V gene, CDR1 is SGHTA and CDR2 is FQGNSA. The CDR3 covers 16 residues. CDR3 nucleotides: TGTGCCAGCAGCTTAGTTTCCGGGCAGGGAACAGATACGCAGTATTTT. This gives the protein CASSLVSGQGTDTQYF.

This clonotype has just a few counts. The chain employs TRBV6-6 and TRBJ1-2; D is undetermined. V was clipped by 6 bases and J by 1 base, with 12 bases between them. Germline lookup yields CDR1 MNHNY and CDR2 SVGAGI (reference sequence). The CDR3 runs to 14 residues. CDR3 loop: CASRHEGSNYGYTF. The CDR3 DNA reads TGTGCCAGCAGACACGAGGGCAGTAACTATGGCTACACCTTC.

A few counts support this clonotype. This chain uses TRBV20-1 with TRBJ2-7, with TRBD2 matching over 9 bases. The CDR3 has 15 residues. Per germline, CDR1 DFQATT and CDR2 SNEGSKA (reference sequence). V shed 1 base, J shed 4 bases, and the junction held 8 bases outside the gene matches. The DNA for the CDR3 is TGCAGTGCTAGAGGTTCGCGGGAGGGCATGTACGAGCAGTACTTC. The encoded protein is CSARGSREGMYEQYF.

This clonotype was detected only a few times. V gene TRBV10-2 combines with J gene TRBJ1-4, with D possibly matching TRBD1 (5 bases). Germline V CDR1 and CDR2: WSHSY, SAAADI. This CDR3 is 12 amino acids long. Trimming took 5 bases from V and 5 from J, leaving 6 bases between them. For the CDR3, the DNA is TGCGCCAGCAGTCGGGGGAATGAAAAACTGTTTTTT. It encodes CASSRGNEKLFF.

In its sample, this clonotype was seen a few times. V is TRBV7-6 and J is TRBJ1-2; D remains ambiguous. This CDR3 contains 12 residues. The germline V and J ends were trimmed by 4 bases and 7 bases, with 10 bases remaining between them. The V gene's germline CDR1 is SGHVS and CDR2 FNYEAQ. In DNA form, the CDR3 reads TGTGCCAGCAGCTGGGCGAGATCTGGCTACACCTTC. Its protein is CASSWARSGYTF.

This clonotype has a handful of counts. This chain links TRBV30 with TRBJ1-2, with D tentatively TRBD1 (6 bases). Germline V gene lookup returns CDR1 GTSNPN and CDR2 SVGIG (reference sequence). Trimming pared 2 bases from V and 4 bases from J, leaving 11 bases between. The CDR3 totals 13 residues. The CDR3 is CAWSQDRAYGYTF. CDR3 in DNA: TGTGCCTGGAGTCAGGACAGAGCCTATGGCTACACCTTC.

To note about this clonotype: A much larger clone lies a single base off, so this may be a read error. The rearrangement links TRBV14 to TRBJ2-7; TRBD2 matches 10 bases. The CDR3 runs to 15 residues. V shed 8 bases, J shed 3 bases, and the junction held 10 bases outside the gene matches. The germline V gene has CDR1 SGHDN and CDR2 FVKESK. The chain's CDR3 is CASLDHGTSDYEQYF. The CDR3 DNA sequence: TGTGCCAGCCTTGACCACGGGACTAGCGACTACGAGCAGTACTTC.

The J gene is TRBJ2-7, the V gene TRBV20-1, with D possibly TRBD2 on 6 matching bases. The germline V gene has CDR1 DFQATT and CDR2 SNEGSKA (reference sequence). With 1 base removed from V and 3 bases from J, the gap between germline ends came to 10 bases. The CDR3 sequence is 13 residues long. The CDR3 sequence: CSARGDSDYEQYF. The CDR3 DNA is TGCAGTGCTAGAGGGGACTCGGACTACGAGCAGTACTTC.

This clonotype was detected a few times. The rearrangement uses TRBV30 and TRBJ2-2; TRBD1 matches 10 bases. The CDR3 spans 14 residues. The V gene end was trimmed by 5 bases and the J gene end by 2 bases; junction bases not matched to a gene: 2. In germline, CDR1 is GTSNPN, CDR2 SVGIG (reference sequence). CDR3 nucleotides: TGTGCCTGGGGACAGGGGGTAAACACCGGGGAGCTGTTTTTT. Translating gives CAWGQGVNTGELFF.

The V and J genes are TRBV15 and TRBJ2-7, with 12 nucleotides matching TRBD2. The ends lost 3 bases at V and 4 bases at J; junction bases unmatched: 4. Germline V CDR1 and CDR2: LNHNV, YYDKDF (reference sequence). The CDR3 runs 15 residues. The chain's CDR3 is CATSSGTSGFYEQYF. The CDR3 DNA follows: TGTGCCACCAGCAGTGGGACTAGCGGGTTTTACGAGCAGTACTTC.

V usage is TRBV28 and J usage is TRBJ2-1; tentatively, D is TRBD2 (5 bases). Per germline, CDR1 MDHEN and CDR2 SYDVKM. The CDR3 has 15 residues. Trimming cost V 5 bases and J 7 bases, with 18 bases left between them. CDR3 loop: CASSPYGREENEQFF. The CDR3 DNA reads TGTGCCAGCAGTCCTTATGGCCGGGAAGAGAATGAGCAGTTCTTC.

This clonotype was picked up one time. The chain couples TRBV27 to TRBJ2-7; 8 bases map to TRBD1. The length of the CDR3 is 13 residues. V was clipped by 4 bases and J by 5 bases; unmatched bases: 4. Germline V CDR1 and CDR2: MNHEY, SMNVEV (reference sequence). In nucleotides, the CDR3 is TGTGCCAGCAGTTATGGACAGGGACACGAGCAGTACTTC. This encodes CASSYGQGHEQYF.

J is TRBJ2-1 and V is TRBV15, with 8 bases fitting TRBD2. J gave up 6 bases and V 5 bases, and 9 bases lay outside the gene matches. CDR3 length: 15 amino acids. Germline V gene sequence: CDR1 LNHNV, CDR2 YYDKDF (reference sequence). DNA for the CDR3: TGTGCCACCAGCTTGAACAGCGGGAGTGTCAATGAGCAGTTCTTC. This sequence encodes CATSLNSGSVNEQFF.